The clone carrying this TCR beta chain appeared a few times. Across about two dozen US areas, participants ranged in age from about 18 to 100 years. Two negative PCRs, clearance, or symptom resolution had been documented for recovered Cohort 3 donors. CDR1 is LNHDA and CDR2 is SQIVND in the germline V gene (reference sequence). The CDR3 totals 16 residues. V dropped 4 bases and J dropped 8; count of bases not matched to a gene: 11. In the original workflow: Cell counts per sample came from amplifying reference gene primers. The assay was immunoSEQ multiplex PCR, and TCRdb's table has in-frame clones only and misses some. The V and J calls and clone size are taken from that table; D and trimming were inferred from the DNA. Counted here are around 300,000 clones, around 85% occurring once; the ten biggest clones make up about 6%. This sample stems from a study of blood T cell repertoires in COVID-19. Study information: Sample material is recorded as cDNA or gDNA derived from T cells, B-cell-depleted T cells, or PBMCs.

What was sequenced was PBMCs or T cells enriched from blood (not recorded which). V usage is TRBV19 and J usage is TRBJ2-4; 10 positions match TRBD2. The origin of this receptor is a middle-aged woman who had recovered from COVID-19. CDR3 nucleotides: TGTGCCAGTAGTAGACCCTTAGCGGGAGGCCGGGACATTCAGTACTTC. This sequence encodes CASSRPLAGGRDIQYF.